These 19 T cell receptor beta chains were all obtained from the same sample, sequenced in a study of blood T cell repertoires in COVID-19. The repertoire was sequenced with immunoSEQ multiplex PCR; TCRdb's copy has only in-frame clones and lacks some. The sample lists 100,000 to 150,000 clones, over 75% occurring once. Sample: peripheral blood. These receptor sequences come from a man aged 30-40 years with COVID-19, enrolled during active disease.

This clone came up once. The chain couples TRBV18 to TRBJ2-2; D gene ambiguous. CDR1 is KGHSH, CDR2 LQKENI, per germline. V shed 4 bases and J shed 5 bases, with 5 bases lying between them. This CDR3 comprises 12 residues. CDR3: CASSLLTGELFF. DNA for the CDR3: TGTGCCAGCTCACTTCTAACCGGGGAGCTGTTTTTT.

The J gene is TRBJ2-7, the V gene TRBV4-1; 8 nucleotides match TRBD1. CDR1 is MGHRA and CDR2 is YSYEKL in the germline V gene. V shed 2 bases and J 3 bases; nucleotides not matched to a gene: 9. The CDR3 loop spans 16 amino acids. The CDR3 is CASSQIPTGVGYEQYF. The CDR3 nucleotides read TGCGCCAGCAGCCAAATTCCGACAGGGGTGGGCTACGAGCAGTACTTC.

The V gene is TRBV19, the J gene TRBJ1-6, with a tentative D call TRBD1 (5 bases). Trimming left V 3 bases short and J 7 bases short, with 10 bases between. Germline CDR1 reads LNHDA; CDR2 reads SQIVND (reference sequence). This CDR3 comprises 14 residues. CDR3 in DNA: TGTGCCAGTAGTATTCCAGGGCTCAATTCACCCCTCCACTTT. Protein sequence: CASSIPGLNSPLHF. The whole variable domain, remainder taken from reference TRBV19 and TRBJ1-6, is DGGITQSPKYLFRKEGQNVTLSCEQNLNHDAMYWYRQDPGQGLRLIYYSQIVNDFQKGDIAEGYSVSREKKESFPLTVTSAQKNPTAFYLCASSIPGLNSPLHFGNGTRLTVT.

This rearrangement joins TRBV28 to TRBJ2-7; D possibly corresponds to TRBD2 (6 bases). This CDR3 spans 13 amino acids. With 8 bases removed from V and 2 bases from J, the gap between germline ends came to 13 bases. Germline V gene data show CDR1 as MDHEN and CDR2 as SYDVKM. This CDR3 is CASHGGGPYEQYF. The CDR3, as DNA: TGTGCCAGCCACGGGGGAGGACCCTACGAGCAGTACTTC. The full variable domain, its missing parts supplied by reference TRBV28 and TRBJ2-7, is DVKVTQSSRYLVKRTGEKVFLECVQDMDHENMFWYRQDPGLGLRLIYFSYDVKMKEKGDIPEGYSVSREKKERFSLILESASTNQTSMYLCASHGGGPYEQYFGPGTRLTVT.

The J gene is TRBJ2-7, the V gene TRBV11-3; 9 nucleotides agree with TRBD2. Per germline, CDR1 SGHNT and CDR2 YENEEA. The CDR3 spans 20 residues. V gave up 0 bases and J gave up 0 bases; unmatched junction bases: 15. CDR3 nucleotides: TGTGCCAGCAGCTTAGAGAGTAGACTAGCGGAAGAGACTGTCTCCTACGAGCAGTACTTC. Translated, it gives CASSLESRLAEETVSYEQYF.

This clone was recorded once. The genes are TRBV15 and TRBJ2-4; 9 nucleotides agree with TRBD1. Germline V lookup: CDR1 LNHNV, CDR2 YYDKDF (reference sequence). V was clipped by 1 base and J by 0 bases; unmatched bases: 7. This CDR3 contains 18 residues. The CDR3 nucleotides are TGTGCCACCAGCAGAGGGACAGGGGCCGGTTTAGCCAAAAACATTCAGTACTTC. Translation gives CATSRGTGAGLAKNIQYF.

V usage is TRBV15 and J usage is TRBJ2-1, with 10 bases identical to TRBD1. After removal of 5 bases from V and 9 bases from J, the junction contained 10 bases not matched to a gene. This CDR3 contains 15 residues. Germline lookup yields CDR1 LNHNV and CDR2 YYDKDF (reference sequence). The CDR3 protein is CATSGRDRGFGEQFF. DNA of the CDR3: TGTGCCACCAGCGGCCGGGACAGGGGATTTGGTGAGCAGTTCTTC.

The chain combines TRBV6-2 or TRBV6-3 with TRBJ2-1, with 11 bases identical to TRBD2. V lost 1 base to trimming and J lost 3 bases; unmatched junction nucleotides: 5. The CDR3 consists of 17 residues. Germline lookup yields CDR1 MNHEY and CDR2 SVGEGT. DNA for the CDR3: TGTGCCAGCAGTTACTTCTCGACTAGCGGGGTCTACAATGAGCAGTTCTTC. It translates to CASSYFSTSGVYNEQFF.

The rearrangement uses TRBV2 and TRBJ1-4, with D maybe TRBD1 (6 bases). Germline V gives CDR1 SNHLY, CDR2 FYNNEI. Deletions cut 6 bases from V and 8 bases from J, with 13 bases between. The CDR3 is 13 amino acids. CDR3 in DNA: TGTGCCAGCAGACCACAGGGTCGGGAAAAACTGTTTTTT. This encodes CASRPQGREKLFF.

The chain joins TRBV5-1 to TRBJ1-2; 9 bases align to TRBD1. With V trimmed by 4 bases and J by 8 bases, 9 bases remained unmatched. CDR1 SGHRS and CDR2 YFSETQ come from the germline V gene. The CDR3 is 14 amino acids. The CDR3 bases are TGCGCCAGCAGCCCACAGGGACAGGGAGGGGGCTACACCTTC. This sequence encodes CASSPQGQGGGYTF.

The genes are TRBV4-1 and TRBJ1-2; TRBD1 matches 10 bases. Trimming removed 2 bases from V and 7 bases from J; junction bases left unmatched: 7. Looked up from germline, CDR1 is MGHRA and CDR2 is YSYEKL. CDR3 size: 15 residues. The CDR3 reads CASSQFRDRGAGYTF. Here the CDR3 DNA reads TGCGCCAGCAGCCAATTCCGGGACAGGGGTGCTGGCTACACCTTC.

This clone was found once. This chain joins TRBV6-5 and TRBJ2-3; D gene ambiguous. This CDR3 has 13 amino acids. Trimming stripped 6 bases from V and 7 bases from J, with 14 bases between. CDR1 MNHEY and CDR2 SVGAGI come from the germline V gene. As DNA, the CDR3 is TGTGCCAGCAGGGGCCCCCCCCGGAATACGCAGTATTTT. Translating it yields CASRGPPRNTQYF.

V and J are TRBV11-2 and TRBJ2-1, with D perhaps matching TRBD2 (5 bases). V lost 2 bases and J 6 bases, leaving 17 bases between the germline ends. Germline loops: CDR1 SGHAT, CDR2 FQNNGV. This CDR3 has 16 residues. CDR3 nucleotide sequence: TGTGCCAGCAGCTTAACTTCTGGGAGTAGCATCAATGAGCAGTTCTTC. It encodes CASSLTSGSSINEQFF.

CDR3 sequence (DNA): TGTGCCAGCAGCTTAGGGCAGGGCGCGATAGAATTTACTGAAGCTTTCTTT. It codes for CASSLGQGAIEFTEAFF. The chain links TRBV11-3 to TRBJ1-1; perhaps TRBD1 as D (5 bases). Trimming removed 1 base at V and 5 bases at J, with 20 bases between. The CDR3 loop spans 17 amino acids. Germline assignment: CDR1 SGHNT and CDR2 YENEEA.

The chain combines TRBV27 with TRBJ2-5, with 8 bases aligning to TRBD1. The junction had 5 bases not matched to a gene; V was cut back by 6 bases and J by 5 bases. The CDR3 has 13 amino acids. Germline assignment: CDR1 MNHEY and CDR2 SMNVEV (reference sequence). The CDR3 loop reads CASRGQGRETQYF. In nucleotides, the CDR3 is TGTGCCAGCAGAGGACAGGGCAGGGAGACCCAGTACTTC.

About this clone itself: Other nucleotide sequences from this sample produce the same CDR3. The chain has TRBV6-5 and TRBJ1-1, with 7 bases matching TRBD1. The CDR3 is 14 residues long. Per germline, CDR1 MNHEY and CDR2 SVGAGI. V lost 0 bases and J lost 4; bases outside the gene matches: 2. The CDR3 loop is CASSYSAGGTEAFF. CDR3 nucleotide sequence: TGTGCCAGCAGTTACTCGGCAGGGGGCACTGAAGCTTTCTTT.

This sequence joins TRBV19 and TRBJ2-5; 8 bases fit TRBD1. The V gene's germline CDR1 is LNHDA and CDR2 SQIVND (reference sequence). After removal of 3 bases from V and 5 bases from J, the junction contained 11 bases not matched to a gene. This CDR3 spans 16 amino acids. The CDR3 DNA sequence: TGTGCCAGTAGTATGAATGCGGCAGGGGGCAGGGAGACCCAGTACTTC. It encodes CASSMNAAGGRETQYF.

The chain links TRBV27 to TRBJ2-1; 12 positions match TRBD2. The V and J ends lost 4 bases and 12 bases, in that order; junction bases with no gene match: 10. Germline V gene data show CDR1 as MNHEY and CDR2 as SMNVEV (reference sequence). The CDR3 is 15 amino acids. The CDR3: CASSSSSGGASRQFF. The CDR3, as DNA: TGTGCCAGCAGTTCCTCTAGCGGGGGGGCAAGTAGGCAGTTCTTC.

This clone was observed a handful of times. The chain is built from TRBV5-1 and TRBJ2-1, with 7 positions matching TRBD1. Germline CDR1 SGHRS, CDR2 YFSETQ. CDR3 length: 14 residues. With V trimmed by 6 bases and J by 4 bases, 7 bases remained unmatched. Here the CDR3 reads CASTPGTEYNEQFF. The CDR3 DNA follows: TGCGCCAGCACCCCCGGGACAGAATACAATGAGCAGTTCTTC.